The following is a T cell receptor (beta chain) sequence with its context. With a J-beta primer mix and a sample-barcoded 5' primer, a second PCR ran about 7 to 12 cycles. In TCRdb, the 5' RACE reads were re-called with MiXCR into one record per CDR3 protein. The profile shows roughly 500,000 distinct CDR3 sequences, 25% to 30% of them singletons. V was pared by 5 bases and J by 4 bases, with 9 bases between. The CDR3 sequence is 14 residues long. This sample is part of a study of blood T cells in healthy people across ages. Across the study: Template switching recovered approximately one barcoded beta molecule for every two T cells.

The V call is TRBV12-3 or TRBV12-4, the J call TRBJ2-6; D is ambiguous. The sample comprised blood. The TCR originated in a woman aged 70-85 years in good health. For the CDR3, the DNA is TGTGCCAGCAGTGCGATAGTAGGGGCCAACGTCCTGACTTTC. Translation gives CASSAIVGANVLTF.